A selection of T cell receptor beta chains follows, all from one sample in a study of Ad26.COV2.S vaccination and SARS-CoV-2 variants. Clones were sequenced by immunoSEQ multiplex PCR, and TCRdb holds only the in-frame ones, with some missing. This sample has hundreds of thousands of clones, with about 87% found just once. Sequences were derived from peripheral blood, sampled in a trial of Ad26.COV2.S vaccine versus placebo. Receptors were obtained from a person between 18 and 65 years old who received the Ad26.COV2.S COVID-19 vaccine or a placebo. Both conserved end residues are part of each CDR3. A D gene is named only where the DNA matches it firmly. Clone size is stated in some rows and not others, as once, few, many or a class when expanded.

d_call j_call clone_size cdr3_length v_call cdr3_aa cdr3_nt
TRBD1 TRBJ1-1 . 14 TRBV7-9 CASSWGQLNTEAFF TGTGCCAGCAGCTGGGGACAGCTGAACACTGAAGCTTTCTTT
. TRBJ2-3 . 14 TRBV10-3 CAISDPAEANTQYF TGTGCCATCAGTGACCCGGCGGAGGCAAATACGCAGTATTTT
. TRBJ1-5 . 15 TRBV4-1 CASSQQGTQEQPQHF TGCGCCAGCAGCCAGCAAGGGACCCAAGAACAGCCCCAGCATTTT
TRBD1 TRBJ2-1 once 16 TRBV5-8 CASRRAGTARDDEQFF TGTGCCAGCAGGCGTGCCGGGACAGCGAGAGACGATGAGCAGTTCTTC
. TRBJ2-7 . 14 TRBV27 CASASGAPSLEQYF TGTGCCAGCGCCTCGGGGGCTCCCTCCTTAGAGCAGTACTTC
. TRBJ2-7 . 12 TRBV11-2 CASSLMSYEQYF TGTGCCAGCAGCTTGATGAGCTACGAGCAGTACTTC
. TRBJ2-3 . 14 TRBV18 CASSPQGYTDTQYF TGTGCCAGCTCACCACAGGGGTACACAGATACGCAGTATTTT
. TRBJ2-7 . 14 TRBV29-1 CSVEEGSGGLPQYF TGCAGCGTTGAAGAAGGGTCAGGGGGACTACCTCAGTACTTC
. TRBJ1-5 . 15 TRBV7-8 CASSPSHGGNQPQHF TGTGCCAGCAGCCCGAGCCATGGGGGTAATCAGCCCCAGCATTTT
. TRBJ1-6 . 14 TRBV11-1 CASSLEAGNSPLHF TGTGCCAGCAGCTTAGAGGCAGGCAATTCACCCCTCCACTTT
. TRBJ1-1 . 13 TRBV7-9 CASSFPGLTEAFF TGTGCCAGCAGCTTCCCAGGGTTGACTGAAGCTTTCTTT
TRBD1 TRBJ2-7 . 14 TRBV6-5 CASTKDREPYEQYF TGTGCCAGCACCAAAGACAGGGAACCCTACGAGCAGTACTTC
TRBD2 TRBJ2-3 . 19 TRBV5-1 CASSLDTSGGALGTDTQYF TGCGCCAGCAGCTTGGATACTAGCGGGGGGGCTCTAGGCACAGATACGCAGTATTTT
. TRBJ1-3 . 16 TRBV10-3 CAISESKRGIGNTIYF TGTGCCATCAGTGAGTCGAAGAGGGGAATTGGAAACACCATATATTTT
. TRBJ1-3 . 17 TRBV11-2 CASSLGSRGANGNTIYF TGTGCCAGCAGCTTGGGATCGAGGGGCGCAAATGGAAACACCATATATTTT
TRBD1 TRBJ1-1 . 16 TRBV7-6 CASSTRDRGLNTEAFF TGTGCCAGCAGCACCCGGGACAGGGGTCTTAACACTGAAGCTTTCTTT
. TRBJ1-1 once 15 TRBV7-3 CASSLSANPETEAFF TGTGCCAGCAGCCTTTCTGCTAACCCGGAGACTGAAGCTTTCTTT
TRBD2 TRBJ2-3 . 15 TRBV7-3 CASSLERGVSDTQYF TGTGCCAGCAGCTTAGAGCGGGGTGTGTCAGATACGCAGTATTTT
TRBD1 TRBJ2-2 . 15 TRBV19 CASTIVGQSTGELFF TGTGCCAGTACCATAGTGGGACAGTCCACCGGGGAGCTGTTTTTT
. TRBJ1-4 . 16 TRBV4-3 CASSQDRGLVGEKLFF TGCGCCAGCAGCCAAGATCGGGGCCTAGTAGGGGAAAAACTGTTTTTT
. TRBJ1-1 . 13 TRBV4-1 CASSHEDLTEAFF TGCGCCAGCAGCCATGAGGACTTGACTGAAGCTTTCTTT
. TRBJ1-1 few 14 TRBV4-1 CASSQDRGTTEAFF TGCGCCAGCAGCCAAGATCGGGGCACCACTGAAGCTTTCTTT
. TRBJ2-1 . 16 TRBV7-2 CASSLTGGADYNEQFF TGTGCCAGCAGCTTAACAGGGGGGGCGGACTACAATGAGCAGTTCTTC
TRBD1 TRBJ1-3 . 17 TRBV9 CASSVARDRSSGNTIYF TGTGCCAGCAGCGTAGCCCGGGACAGAAGCTCTGGAAACACCATATATTTT
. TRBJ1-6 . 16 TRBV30 CAWSVPTSSYNSPLHF TGTGCCTGGAGTGTACCTACGAGCTCCTATAATTCACCCCTCCACTTT
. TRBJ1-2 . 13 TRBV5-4 CASSPPGNYGYTF TGTGCCAGCAGCCCCCCTGGGAACTATGGCTACACCTTC
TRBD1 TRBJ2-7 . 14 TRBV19 CASSPGTGGGEQYF TGTGCCAGTAGCCCCGGGACAGGGGGCGGTGAGCAGTACTTC
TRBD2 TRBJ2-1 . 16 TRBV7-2 CASSLVSGGQHNEQFF TGTGCCAGCAGCTTAGTTAGCGGGGGCCAACACAATGAGCAGTTCTTC
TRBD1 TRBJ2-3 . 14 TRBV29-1 CSVEGQGHTDTQYF TGCAGCGTTGAAGGACAGGGCCACACAGATACGCAGTATTTT
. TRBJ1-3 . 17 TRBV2 CASSGTFRWASGNTIYF TGTGCCAGCAGTGGAACATTTCGGTGGGCGTCTGGAAACACCATATATTTT
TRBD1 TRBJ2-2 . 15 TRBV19 CASSIAGTGTGELFF TGTGCCAGTAGTATAGCCGGGACAGGGACCGGGGAGCTGTTTTTT
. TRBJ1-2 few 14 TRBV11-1 CASSLEGRSYGYTF TGTGCCAGCAGCTTAGAAGGCAGGAGCTATGGCTACACCTTC
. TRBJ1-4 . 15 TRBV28 CASSLEGEGNEKLFF TGTGCCAGCAGTTTAGAGGGGGAGGGGAATGAAAAACTGTTTTTT
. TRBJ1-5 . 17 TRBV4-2 CASSQGLGGTADQPQHF TGTGCCAGCAGCCAAGGGTTGGGCGGCACGGCCGATCAGCCCCAGCATTTT
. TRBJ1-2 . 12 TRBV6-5 CASSPSNYGYTF TGTGCCAGCAGTCCCTCTAACTATGGCTACACCTTC
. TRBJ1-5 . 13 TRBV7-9 CASGRGGDQPQHF TGTGCCAGCGGCAGGGGCGGGGATCAGCCCCAGCATTTT
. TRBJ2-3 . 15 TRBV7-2 CASSLAMVSTDTQYF TGTGCCAGCAGCTTAGCGATGGTGAGCACAGATACGCAGTATTTT
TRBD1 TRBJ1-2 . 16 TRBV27 CASSSPLGQGFYGYTF TGTGCCAGCAGCTCCCCCTTGGGACAGGGGTTCTATGGCTACACCTTC
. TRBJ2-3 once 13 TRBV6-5 CASSLQTTDTQYF TGTGCCAGCAGCTTACAAACCACAGATACGCAGTATTTT
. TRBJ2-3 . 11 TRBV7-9 CASSTISTQYF TGTGCCAGCAGCACGATTAGCACGCAGTATTTT
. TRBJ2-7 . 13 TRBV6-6 CASSYSKGVEQYF TGTGCCAGCAGTTACTCCAAGGGTGTCGAGCAGTACTTC